This entry lists 14 T cell receptor beta chains sequenced from one sample in a study of technical replicates of blood from several donors. Only in-frame clones appear in the TCRdb table, and some are missing; sequencing was by immunoSEQ multiplex PCR. The sample consists of tens of thousands of clones, 98% of them appearing once. The sequenced sample consisted of T cells isolated from PBMCs. The source is a human donor in good health.

The genes are TRBV10-1 and TRBJ2-7, with TRBD1 matching 7 bases. The V gene's germline CDR1 is WNHNN and CDR2 SYGVQD (reference sequence). J lost 5 bases, V lost 2 bases, and 6 bases had no gene match. CDR3 length: 14 residues. The DNA for the CDR3 is TGCGCCAGCAGTGAGACTCAGGGGGACCACGAGCAGTACTTC. Residues: CASSETQGDHEQYF.

The chain links TRBV29-1 to TRBJ1-3; 11 bases agree with TRBD1. With V trimmed by 5 bases and J by 3 bases, 3 bases remained unmatched. Germline assignment: CDR1 SQVTM and CDR2 ANQGSEA. This CDR3 spans 14 amino acids. This CDR3 is CSVTDRGLGNTIYF. The CDR3 region has the DNA TGCAGCGTTACGGACAGGGGGCTTGGAAACACCATATATTTT.

In DNA form, the CDR3 reads TGTGCCAGCAGAGCTTTCGACAGGCCACTTCAGCCCCAGCATTTT. Translating gives CASRAFDRPLQPQHF. The chain carries TRBV27 and TRBJ1-5; D is possibly TRBD1 (6 bases). The germline CDR1 and CDR2 sequences are MNHEY and SMNVEV (reference sequence). V was clipped by 6 bases and J by 6 bases, with 18 bases between them. The CDR3 covers 15 residues.

CDR3 DNA sequence: TGTGCCAGCAGCTTATTATGGGGTACTAGCGGGAGGCCGTCAAACATTCAGTACTTC. Its translation is CASSLLWGTSGRPSNIQYF. The gene calls are TRBV11-2 and TRBJ2-4; 12 bases are shared with TRBD2. The CDR3 sequence is 19 residues long. CDR1 is SGHAT and CDR2 is FQNNGV in the germline V gene. Unmatched junction bases numbered 14, after V lost 2 bases and J lost 6 bases.

The genes are TRBV11-3 and TRBJ2-2; D uncertain. Germline V gene sequence: CDR1 SGHNT, CDR2 YENEEA. V shed 5 bases and J shed 3 bases, with 13 bases lying between them. This CDR3 has 15 amino acids. The CDR3 DNA is TGTGCCAGCAGCCAAATAGGCGGTGACACCGGGGAGCTGTTTTTT. Translated: CASSQIGGDTGELFF.

This chain uses TRBV7-8 with TRBJ2-3, with 9 bases fitting TRBD2. J lost 2 bases, V lost 5 bases, and 11 bases had no gene match. Looked up from germline, CDR1 is SGHVS and CDR2 is FQNEAQ. The CDR3 contains 17 residues. CDR3 coding DNA: TGTGCCAGCAGCCCACCCGGAAGCGGGGGGTACACAGATACGCAGTATTTT. It codes for CASSPPGSGGYTDTQYF.

The rearrangement uses TRBV30 and TRBJ1-6; 10 nucleotides line up with TRBD1. The CDR3 totals 12 residues. V gave up 7 bases and J gave up 14 bases; unmatched junction bases: 8. Looked up from germline, CDR1 is GTSNPN and CDR2 is SVGIG (reference sequence). The CDR3 nucleotides read TGTGCCTCGGGACAGGGGAAGGTATCCCTCCACTTT. Its protein product is CASGQGKVSLHF.

The chain links TRBV10-3 to TRBJ2-2; TRBD1 aligns across 8 bases. CDR1 and CDR2 from the germline V gene are ENHRY and SYGVKD. The V and J ends lost 9 bases and 3 bases, in that order; junction bases with no gene match: 6. This CDR3 has 14 residues. CDR3 sequence reads: CAIRTGRDTGELFF. The CDR3 region has the DNA TGTGCCATACGGACAGGGAGAGACACCGGGGAGCTGTTTTTT.

The chain carries TRBV19 and TRBJ1-2; 7 nucleotides agree with TRBD1. V shed 3 bases, J shed 8 bases, and the junction held 6 bases outside the gene matches. The CDR3 loop spans 13 amino acids. The germline CDR1 and CDR2 sequences are LNHDA and SQIVND (reference sequence). CDR3 coding DNA: TGTGCCAGTAGTATCCGGGACAGCCAAGGCTACACCTTC. This codes for CASSIRDSQGYTF.

The rearrangement joins TRBV7-9 to TRBJ2-1, with TRBD2 identical over 7 bases. The CDR3 is 12 amino acids. V dropped 7 bases and J dropped 9; count of bases not matched to a gene: 6. Germline V gene data show CDR1 as SEHNR and CDR2 as FQNEAQ (reference sequence). The CDR3 sequence is CASTGLDGEQFF. The DNA for the CDR3 is TGTGCCAGCACTGGACTAGATGGTGAGCAGTTCTTC.

The chain recombines TRBV21-1 with TRBJ2-5; the table's TRBD1 call for D was not verified on the DNA. TRBV21-1 is a pseudogene segment. The CDR3 extends over 13 amino acids. CDR3 in amino acids: CASSKGTEETQYF. The CDR3 coding sequence is TGTGCCAGCAGCAAAGGGACAGAAGAGACCCAGTACTTC.

V is TRBV4-1 and J is TRBJ1-6; D might be TRBD1 (6 bases). This CDR3 is built from 15 residues. V shed 2 bases and J shed 10 bases, with 15 bases lying between them. CDR1 and CDR2 (germline): MGHRA, YSYEKL. This chain's CDR3 is CASSQLSQGQSPLHF. Written as DNA, the CDR3 is TGCGCCAGCAGCCAACTTTCCCAGGGACAATCACCCCTCCACTTT.

The genes are TRBV4-2 and TRBJ2-1, with TRBD2 matching 9 bases. Germline V CDR1 and CDR2: LGHNA, YNFKEQ. The CDR3 is 16 residues long. V gave up 0 bases and J gave up 7 bases; unmatched junction bases: 7. CDR3 nucleotide sequence: TGTGCCAGCAGCCAAGATCGGCTAGCGGGGAAAAATGAGCAGTTCTTC. The encoded protein is CASSQDRLAGKNEQFF.

V gene TRBV9 combines with J gene TRBJ2-1; tentatively, D is TRBD2 (5 bases). The V gene lost 1 base and the J gene lost 5 bases, with 10 bases spanning the gap. The CDR3 loop spans 14 amino acids. Germline CDR1 and CDR2: SGDLS and YYNGEE. Here the CDR3 DNA reads TGTGCCAGCAGCGTAATAATGGAGGACAATGAGCAGTTCTTC. It codes for CASSVIMEDNEQFF. Full variable domain (outside the CDR3, taken from reference TRBV9 and TRBJ2-1): DSGVTQTPKHLITATGQRVTLRCSPRSGDLSVYWYQQSLDQGLQFLIQYYNGEERAKGNILERFSAQQFPDLHSELNLSSLELGDSALYFCASSVIMEDNEQFFGPGTRLTVL.